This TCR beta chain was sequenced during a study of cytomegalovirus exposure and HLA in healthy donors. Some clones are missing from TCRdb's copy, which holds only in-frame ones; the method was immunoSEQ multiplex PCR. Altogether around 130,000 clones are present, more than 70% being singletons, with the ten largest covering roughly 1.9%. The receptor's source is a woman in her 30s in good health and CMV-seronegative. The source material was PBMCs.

Written as DNA, the CDR3 is TGTGCCAGCAGCAAGGGGCGGGAAAGGGTGGCCTACGAGCAGTACTTC. This translates into CASSKGRERVAYEQYF. The chain employs TRBV21-1 and TRBJ2-7; the listed D gene, TRBD2, was not tested against the DNA. TRBV21-1 is classified as a pseudogene. This CDR3 spans 16 amino acids.